This T cell receptor beta chain was profiled in a study of CD8+ T cells in alopecia areata. RNA extraction and reverse transcription yielded cDNA as sequencing template. Produced via immunoSEQ multiplex PCR; TCRdb's table is partial and in-frame only. The table shows about 200,000 clones, with roughly 66% occurring only once. The CDR3 covers 15 residues. Germline V gives CDR1 SQVTM, CDR2 ANQGSEA. V trimming: 2 bases; J trimming: 2 bases; junction bases outside the gene matches: 5. This clone has just a few counts. Treatment specified: oral pan-JAK inhibitor, 5-10 mg twice daily. The input for sequencing was CD4+ T cells sorted from blood, taken at week 24, from a patient treated with tofacitinib. The receptor was derived from a human donor with alopecia areata. The chain combines TRBV29-1 with TRBJ2-3, with TRBD2 matching 9 bases. The CDR3 coding sequence is TGCAGCGTTGAAATAGTAGCGGGGGTCACAGATACGCAGTATTTT. Amino acids: CSVEIVAGVTDTQYF.